The 14 T cell receptor beta chains below were found in one sample sequenced in a study of T-cell reconstitution after alpha-beta-depleted transplantation in children. Unique molecular identifiers were incorporated when the TCRbeta library was constructed. Each CDR3 protein is one row after TCRdb ran MiXCR on the PCR reads. The data show about 610,000 distinct CDR3 sequences, with over 20% seen just once and just over 35% held by the top ten. Sequenced material: PBMCs, taken before TCRalphabeta/CD19-depleted stem cell transplant. The origin of the receptors is a boy under three years old with Wiskott-Aldrich syndrome, due to receive a stem cell transplant.

This chain connects TRBV10-3 to TRBJ2-7, with D maybe TRBD2 (5 bases). Germline values: CDR1 ENHRY, CDR2 SYGVKD. This CDR3 is 13 amino acids long. V was clipped by 3 bases and J by 7 bases, with 13 bases between them. The CDR3 DNA is TGTGCCATCAGTGATCTAACTAGTGATGAGCAGTACTTC. Its translation is CAISDLTSDEQYF.

The V gene is TRBV10-3, the J gene TRBJ2-7; D possibly uses TRBD1 or TRBD2 (5 bases each). CDR3 length: 13 amino acids. Germline CDR1 reads ENHRY; CDR2 reads SYGVKD. Trimming pared 10 bases from V and 6 bases from J, leaving 19 bases between. CDR3 DNA: TGTGCCAGTAGCGAAGAGAAGGGACGCGAGCAGTACTTC. Its translation: CASSEEKGREQYF.

The sample holds a few counts of this clonotype. The gene calls are TRBV6-2 or TRBV6-3 and TRBJ1-5, with D possibly TRBD1 on 5 matching bases. CDR1 and CDR2 (germline): MNHEY, SVGEGT. The ends were cut back, 2 bases at V and 4 bases at J, with 18 bases in the middle. The CDR3 has 17 amino acids. In DNA form, the CDR3 reads TGTGCCAGCAGTTACCCACCGGGACGGAGATCAAATCAGCCCCAGCATTTT. Protein: CASSYPPGRRSNQPQHF.

This chain uses TRBV5-1 with TRBJ2-6; no clear D. Germline CDR1 SGHRS, CDR2 YFSETQ. The CDR3 sequence is 17 residues long. Between the trimmed V and J ends, which lost 0 bases and 0 bases, there was a span of 10 bases. CDR3 in DNA: TGCGCCAGCAGCTTGGTAGGAACCATCTCTGGGGCCAACGTCCTGACTTTC. This gives the protein CASSLVGTISGANVLTF.

This clonotype was counted between two and nine times. The V and J genes are TRBV5-1 and TRBJ2-1, with D unclear. In germline, CDR1 is SGHRS, CDR2 YFSETQ. The CDR3 is 13 residues long. Trimming removed 0 bases from V and 7 bases from J, with 8 bases in between. The chain's CDR3 is CASSLDRKNEQFF. DNA of the CDR3: TGCGCCAGCAGCTTGGACCGAAAAAATGAGCAGTTCTTC.

The V gene is TRBV20-1, the J gene TRBJ1-5; D not certain. The CDR3 contains 12 residues. Per germline, CDR1 DFQATT and CDR2 SNEGSKA (reference sequence). V lost 0 bases and J lost 4, with 4 bases in between. The CDR3, as DNA: TGCAGTGCTAGAGAAAGTAATCAGCCCCAGCATTTT. It encodes CSARESNQPQHF.

This chain connects TRBV5-1 to TRBJ2-3; D assignment may be TRBD1 or TRBD2 (5 bases each). The germline V gene has CDR1 SGHRS and CDR2 YFSETQ. V lost 1 base and J lost 2, with 17 bases in between. The CDR3 sequence is 17 residues long. The CDR3 loop reads CASSLWGTTALTDTQYF. The CDR3 DNA reads TGCGCCAGCAGCTTGTGGGGGACCACCGCCCTCACAGATACGCAGTATTTT.

The genes are TRBV6-1 and TRBJ2-1; 10 bases match TRBD2. The CDR3 sequence is 19 residues long. The junction had 17 bases not matched to a gene; V was cut back by 6 bases and J by 3 bases. The V gene's germline CDR1 is MNHNS and CDR2 SASEGT. CDR3 protein: CASSPGLAKLHVVYNEQFF. The CDR3, as DNA: TGTGCCAGCAGCCCGGGACTAGCGAAACTCCATGTAGTCTACAATGAGCAGTTCTTC.

This chain uses TRBV9 with TRBJ1-3; 7 bases are a match to TRBD1. This CDR3 has 20 amino acids. V shed 2 bases and J 2 bases; nucleotides not matched to a gene: 19. From germline, CDR1 is SGDLS and CDR2 YYNGEE. In DNA, the CDR3 is TGTGCCAGCAGCGTGAGGGGGGACAGCTACCTGCTCACCGCTGGAAACACCATATATTTT. Translating gives CASSVRGDSYLLTAGNTIYF.

This clonotype was seen more than once but under ten times. V usage is TRBV12-3 or TRBV12-4 and J usage is TRBJ2-1, with D perhaps matching TRBD1 or TRBD2 (5 bases each). CDR3 length equals 13 residues. V was clipped by 6 bases and J by 4 bases, with 10 bases between them. CDR3 DNA sequence: TGTGCCAGCAGCCGGGACCAATACAATGAGCAGTTCTTC. Translated, it gives CASSRDQYNEQFF.

This clonotype was picked up a small number of times. The chain joins TRBV6-2 or TRBV6-3 to TRBJ1-5; D might be TRBD1 (6 bases). V shed 5 bases and J shed 9 bases, with 17 bases lying between them. This CDR3 has 14 residues. Germline V gives CDR1 MNHEY, CDR2 SVGEGT. The CDR3 spells CASSQTGQIVPQHF. CDR3 in DNA: TGTGCCAGCAGTCAGACAGGACAAATCGTGCCCCAGCATTTT.

The CDR3: CASSQDVGTAVQFF. The CDR3 DNA follows: TGCGCCAGCAGCCAAGATGTGGGGACGGCCGTCCAGTTCTTC. The V and J genes are TRBV4-1 and TRBJ2-1; D may be TRBD1 or TRBD2 (5 bases each). The CDR3 runs to 14 residues. CDR1 MGHRA and CDR2 YSYEKL come from the germline V gene. V was shortened by 0 bases and J by 13 bases, with 16 bases between the two germline ends.

The chain links TRBV20-1 to TRBJ2-7; possibly TRBD2 for D (7 bases). This CDR3 has 15 amino acids. Germline V lookup: CDR1 DFQATT, CDR2 SNEGSKA (reference sequence). Trimming left V 5 bases short and J 1 base short, with 18 bases between. In DNA, the CDR3 is TGCAGTGCTCAGAAGGGGGGCGGGAGTTCCTACGAGCAGTACTTC. Its translation is CSAQKGGGSSYEQYF.

This clonotype has a single count. The chain has TRBV11-2 and TRBJ2-7, with a tentative D call TRBD1 (6 bases). Germline V gene lookup returns CDR1 SGHAT and CDR2 FQNNGV. The CDR3 is 13 residues long. Trimming took 5 bases from V and 6 from J, leaving 14 bases between them. As DNA, the CDR3 is TGTGCCAGCAGCCCTTCAGGGGCTGGCGAGCAGTACTTC. Residues: CASSPSGAGEQYF.